The following is a T cell receptor (beta chain) sequence with its context. The clone's antigen remains unknown. Per-nucleotide qualities are absent, and no much larger clonotype sits a single base away. The data were taken from a study of blood T cell repertoires in COVID-19 (TCRdb year 2020). Notes on the research overall: Samples covering the acute and convalescent phases of COVID-19 were provided by collaborators in the United States, Italy and Spain. The material from the prospective study consisted of cDNA or gDNA derived from T cells, B-cell-depleted T cells, or PBMCs. Subjects who had been exposed to COVID-19, were actively infected with it, or had recovered from it provided the deeply sampled blood TCRbeta repertoires that made up the dataset. The repertoires were released in a freely available public database meant as a resource for research on the immune response to SARS-CoV-2. The samples were drawn from the first 160 participants of the ongoing ImmuneRACE study and from 950 to 1,500 subjects provided by 6 global collaborators. Sample metadata almost always included a de-identified subject ID, COVID-19 status, age in years and sex. Where available, HLA class I and class II types were taken from metadata supplied by the sample provider and were not determined by assay-based typing. Overall study outcomes, separate from this receptor: Clinical and demographic metadata were provided uncurated, with the amount varying by source and participant.

The immunoSEQ Assay, a bias-controlled multiplex PCR, was used to amplify TCRbeta CDR3 regions from genomic DNA. In the paper's pipeline: Nucleated cell counts per sample were estimated from amplification of reference gene primers within the assay. To quantify the absolute abundance of each unique TCRbeta CDR3 rearrangement, sequence reads were collapsed and filtered. For each sample, productive Simpson clonality was calculated as the square root of Simpson's diversity index across productive rearrangements. TCRdb carries this immuneACCESS record with in-frame sequences only. Its versions omit some clonotypes, under half of them owing to an unresolved V gene in the studies checked, with the rest unexplained. V, J and clone size are those of that table, while D and trimming were read from the DNA. The sample yields approximately 26,000 clones; almost 90% were counted once. Of the sample, around 1.7% is held by the ten largest clones.

The CDR3 runs 16 amino acids, cysteine and phenylalanine included. This entry keeps only the CDR3 DNA: 48 bases, framed from base 1. For CDR1 and CDR2, the germline V gene lists LGHNT and FRNRAP. Germline trimming: 6 bases from V, 5 bases from J; junction bases outside gene matches: 5. The collaborating institutions used their own protocols to collect whole blood in K2EDTA tubes. Collaborator samples were shipped for TCRbeta analysis as frozen whole blood, isolated PBMCs, or DNA extracted from either sample type. The receptor was derived from a woman aged 60 to 75 with active COVID-19. The sequenced material came from peripheral blood. This sequence uses TRBV12-5 and TRBJ2-1; 15 bases in the junction line up with TRBD2. The CDR3 here reads CASGPGLAGGHNEQFF. The bases read TGTGCTAGTGGACCGGGACTAGCGGGAGGTCACAATGAGCAGTTCTTC. The full variable domain, completed from the reference TRBV12-5 and TRBJ2-1 proteins outside the CDR3, reads DARVTQTPRHKVTEMGQEVTMRCQPILGHNTVFWYRQTMMQGLELLAYFRNRAPLDDSGMPKDRFSAEMPDATLATLKIQPSEPRDSAVYFCASGPGLAGGHNEQFFGPGTRLTVL.